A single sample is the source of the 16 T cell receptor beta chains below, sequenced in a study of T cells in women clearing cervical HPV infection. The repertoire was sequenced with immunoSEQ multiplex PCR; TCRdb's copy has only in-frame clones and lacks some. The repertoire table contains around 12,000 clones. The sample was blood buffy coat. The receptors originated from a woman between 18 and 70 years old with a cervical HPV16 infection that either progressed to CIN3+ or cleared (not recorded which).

Partial CDR3 DNA: TGTGCCAGCAGTGACCAGGGGTTCAATGAG. Amino acids: CASSDQGFNE. The entire CDR3 sequence reads CASSDQGFNEQFF. The chain employs TRBV2 and TRBJ2-1; D possibly corresponds to TRBD1 (6 bases). The observed sequence ends 3 residues before the CDR3 terminus, with the missing tail filled in from the germline J gene. Germline CDR1 is SNHLY and CDR2 is FYNNEI. Trimming removed 3 bases at V and 6 bases at J, with 9 bases between. The CDR3 has 13 residues. The full variable domain, completed using reference TRBV2 and TRBJ2-1, is EPEVTQTPSHQVTQMGQEVILRCVPISNHLYFYWYRQILGQKVEFLVSFYNNEISEKSEIFDDQFSVERPDGSNFTLKIRSTKLEDSAMYFCASSDQGFNEQFFGPGTRLTVL.

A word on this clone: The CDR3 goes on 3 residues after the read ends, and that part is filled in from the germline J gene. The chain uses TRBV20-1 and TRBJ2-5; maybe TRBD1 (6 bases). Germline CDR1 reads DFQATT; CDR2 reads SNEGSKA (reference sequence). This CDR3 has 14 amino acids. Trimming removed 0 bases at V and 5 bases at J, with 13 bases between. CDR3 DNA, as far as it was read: TGCAGTGCTAGAGATTCAGGGGCAGAGGAGACC. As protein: CSARDSGAEET. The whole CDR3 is CSARDSGAEETQYF.

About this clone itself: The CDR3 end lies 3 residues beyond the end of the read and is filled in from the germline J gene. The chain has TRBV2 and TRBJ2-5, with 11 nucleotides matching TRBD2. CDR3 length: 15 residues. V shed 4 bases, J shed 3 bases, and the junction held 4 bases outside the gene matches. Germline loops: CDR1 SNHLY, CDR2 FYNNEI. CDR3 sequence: CASSVLAGGEETQYF. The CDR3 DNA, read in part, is TGTGCCAGCAGTGTGCTAGCGGGGGGAGAAGAGACC.

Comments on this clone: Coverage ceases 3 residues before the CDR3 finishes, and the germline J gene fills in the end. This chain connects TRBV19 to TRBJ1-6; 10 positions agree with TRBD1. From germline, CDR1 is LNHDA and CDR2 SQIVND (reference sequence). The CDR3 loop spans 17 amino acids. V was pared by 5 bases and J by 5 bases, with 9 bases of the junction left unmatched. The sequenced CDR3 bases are TGTGCCAGTAGTGATAATACGGGACAGGGGAATAATTCACCC. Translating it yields CASSDNTGQGNNSP. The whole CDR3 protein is CASSDNTGQGNNSPLHF.

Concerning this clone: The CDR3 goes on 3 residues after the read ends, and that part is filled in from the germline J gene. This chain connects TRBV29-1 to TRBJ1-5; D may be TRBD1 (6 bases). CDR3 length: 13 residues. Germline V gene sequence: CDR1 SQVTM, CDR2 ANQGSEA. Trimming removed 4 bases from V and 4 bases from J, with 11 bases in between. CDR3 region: CSVGRDINQPQHF. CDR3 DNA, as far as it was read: TGCAGCGTTGGCCGGGACATTAATCAGCCC.

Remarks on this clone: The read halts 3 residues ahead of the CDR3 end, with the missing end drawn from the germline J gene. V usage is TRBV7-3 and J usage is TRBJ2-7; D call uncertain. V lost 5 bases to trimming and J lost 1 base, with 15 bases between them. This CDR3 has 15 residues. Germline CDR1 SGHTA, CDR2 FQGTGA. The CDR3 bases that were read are TGTGCCAGCAGCACGAGAGGCCTGCTTTCCTACGAG. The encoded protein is CASSTRGLLSYE. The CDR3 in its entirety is CASSTRGLLSYEQYF.

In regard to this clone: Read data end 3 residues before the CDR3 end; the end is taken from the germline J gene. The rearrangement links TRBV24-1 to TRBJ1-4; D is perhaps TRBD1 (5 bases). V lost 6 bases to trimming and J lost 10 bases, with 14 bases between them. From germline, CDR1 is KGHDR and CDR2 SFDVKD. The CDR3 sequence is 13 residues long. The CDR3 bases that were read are TGTGCCACCAGTTCGTCCCCCGGGGGAAAA. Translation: CATSSSPGGK. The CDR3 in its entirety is CATSSSPGGKLFF.

The DNA read from the CDR3 is TGTGCCAGTAGTATATCGCTAGCTGAGGAGACC. As protein: CASSISLAEET. The entire CDR3 is CASSISLAEETQYF. The chain uses TRBV19 and TRBJ2-5; a weak D match, TRBD2 (5 bases). The CDR3 extends 3 residues past the end of the read, so its final part is completed from the germline J gene. CDR3 size: 14 residues. CDR1 is LNHDA and CDR2 is SQIVND in the germline V gene (reference sequence). Between the trimmed V and J ends, which lost 2 bases and 5 bases, there was a span of 12 bases. The whole variable domain, filled in from reference TRBV19 and TRBJ2-5, reads DGGITQSPKYLFRKEGQNVTLSCEQNLNHDAMYWYRQDPGQGLRLIYYSQIVNDFQKGDIAEGYSVSREKKESFPLTVTSAQKNPTAFYLCASSISLAEETQYFGPGTRLLVL.

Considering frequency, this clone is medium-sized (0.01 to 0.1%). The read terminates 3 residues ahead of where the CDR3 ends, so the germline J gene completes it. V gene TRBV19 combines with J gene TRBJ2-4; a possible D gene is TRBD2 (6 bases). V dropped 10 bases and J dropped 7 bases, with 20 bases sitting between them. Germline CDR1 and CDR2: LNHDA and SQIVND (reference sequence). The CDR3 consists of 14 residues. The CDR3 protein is CATGEAGERNIQYF. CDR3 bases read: TGTGCCACCGGGGAAGCGGGTGAGCGGAACATT.

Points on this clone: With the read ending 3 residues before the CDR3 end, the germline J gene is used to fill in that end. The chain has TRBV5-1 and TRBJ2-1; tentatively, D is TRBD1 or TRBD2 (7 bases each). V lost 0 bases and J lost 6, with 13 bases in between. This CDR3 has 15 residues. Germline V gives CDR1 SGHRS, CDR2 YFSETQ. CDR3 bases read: TGCGCCAGCAGCTTGGACAGGGGAGGGGGCAATGAG. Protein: CASSLDRGGGNE. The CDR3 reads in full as CASSLDRGGGNEQFF.

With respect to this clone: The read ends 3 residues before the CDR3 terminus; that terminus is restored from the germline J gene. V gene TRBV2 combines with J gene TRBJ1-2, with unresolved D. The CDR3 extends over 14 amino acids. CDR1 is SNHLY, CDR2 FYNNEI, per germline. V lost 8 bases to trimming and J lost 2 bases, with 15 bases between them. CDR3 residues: CASATGMSNYGYTF. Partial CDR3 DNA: TGTGCCAGCGCTACGGGGATGTCAAACTATGGC.

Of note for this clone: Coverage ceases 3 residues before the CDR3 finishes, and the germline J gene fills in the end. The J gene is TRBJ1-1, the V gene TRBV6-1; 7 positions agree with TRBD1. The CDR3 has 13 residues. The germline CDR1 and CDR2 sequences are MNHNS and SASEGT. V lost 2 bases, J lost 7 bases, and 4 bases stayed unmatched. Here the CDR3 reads CASSEIQGNEAFF. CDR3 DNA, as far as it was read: TGTGCCAGCAGTGAAATACAGGGGAATGAA.

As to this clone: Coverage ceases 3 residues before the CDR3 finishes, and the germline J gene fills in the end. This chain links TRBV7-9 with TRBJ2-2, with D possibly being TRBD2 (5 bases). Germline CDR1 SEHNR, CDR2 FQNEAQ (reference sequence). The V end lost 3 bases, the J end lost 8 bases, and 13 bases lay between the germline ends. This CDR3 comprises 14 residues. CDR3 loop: CASSFRQEDGELFF. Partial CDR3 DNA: TGTGCCAGCAGCTTTAGGCAGGAGGATGGGGAG.

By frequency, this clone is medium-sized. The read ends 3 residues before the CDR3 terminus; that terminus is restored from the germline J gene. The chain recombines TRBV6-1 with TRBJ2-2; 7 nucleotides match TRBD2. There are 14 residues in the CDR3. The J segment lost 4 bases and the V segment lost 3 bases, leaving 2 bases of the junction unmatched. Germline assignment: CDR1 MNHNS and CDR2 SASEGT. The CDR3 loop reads CASSEVAGTGELFF. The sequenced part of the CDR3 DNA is TGTGCCAGCAGTGAGGTAGCGGGCACCGGGGAG.

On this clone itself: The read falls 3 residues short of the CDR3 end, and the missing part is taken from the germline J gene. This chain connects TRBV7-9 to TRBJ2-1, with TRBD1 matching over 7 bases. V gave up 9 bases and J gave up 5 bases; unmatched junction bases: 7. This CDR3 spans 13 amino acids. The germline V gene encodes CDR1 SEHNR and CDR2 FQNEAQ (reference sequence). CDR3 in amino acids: CASEGQLNNEQFF. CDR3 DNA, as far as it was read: TGTGCCAGTGAGGGACAGCTTAACAATGAG.

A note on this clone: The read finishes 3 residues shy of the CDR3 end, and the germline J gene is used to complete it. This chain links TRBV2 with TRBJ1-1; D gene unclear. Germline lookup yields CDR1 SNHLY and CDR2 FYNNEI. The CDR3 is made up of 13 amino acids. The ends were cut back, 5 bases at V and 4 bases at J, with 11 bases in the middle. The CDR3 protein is CASSISGFTEAFF. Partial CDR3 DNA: TGTGCCAGCAGTATCTCGGGTTTCACTGAA.